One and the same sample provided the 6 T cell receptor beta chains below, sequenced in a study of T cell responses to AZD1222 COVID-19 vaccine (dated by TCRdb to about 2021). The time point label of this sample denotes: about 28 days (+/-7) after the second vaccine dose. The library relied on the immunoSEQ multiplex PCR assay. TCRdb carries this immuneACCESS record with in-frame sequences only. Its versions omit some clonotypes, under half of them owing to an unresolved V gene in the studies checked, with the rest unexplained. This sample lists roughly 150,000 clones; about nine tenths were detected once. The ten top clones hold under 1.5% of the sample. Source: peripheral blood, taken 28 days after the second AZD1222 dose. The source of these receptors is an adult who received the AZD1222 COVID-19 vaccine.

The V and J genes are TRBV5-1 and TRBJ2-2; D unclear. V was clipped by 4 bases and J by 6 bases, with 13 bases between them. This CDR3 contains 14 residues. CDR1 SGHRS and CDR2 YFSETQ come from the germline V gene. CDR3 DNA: TGCGCCAGCAGCCCGGAGCCGGGTGCCGGGGAGCTGTTTTTT. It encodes CASSPEPGAGELFF.

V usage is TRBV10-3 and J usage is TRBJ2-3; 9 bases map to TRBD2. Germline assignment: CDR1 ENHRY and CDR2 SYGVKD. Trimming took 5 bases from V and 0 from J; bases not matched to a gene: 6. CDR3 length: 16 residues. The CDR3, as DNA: TGTGCCATCAGTCCCTTAGCGGGAGCTAGCACAGATACGCAGTATTTT. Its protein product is CAISPLAGASTDTQYF.

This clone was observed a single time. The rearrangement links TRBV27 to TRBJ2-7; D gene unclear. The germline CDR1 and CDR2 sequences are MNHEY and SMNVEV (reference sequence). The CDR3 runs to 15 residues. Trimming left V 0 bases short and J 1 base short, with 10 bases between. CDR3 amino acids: CASSLSGDGSYEQYF. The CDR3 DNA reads TGTGCCAGCAGTTTATCGGGCGACGGATCCTACGAGCAGTACTTC.

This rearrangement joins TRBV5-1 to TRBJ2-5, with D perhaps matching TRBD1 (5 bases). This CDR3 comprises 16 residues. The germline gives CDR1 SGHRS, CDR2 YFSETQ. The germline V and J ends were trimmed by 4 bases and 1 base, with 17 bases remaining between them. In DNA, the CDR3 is TGCGCCAGCAGCCTAAGGACACCGACCATCCAAGAGACCCAGTACTTC. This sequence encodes CASSLRTPTIQETQYF.

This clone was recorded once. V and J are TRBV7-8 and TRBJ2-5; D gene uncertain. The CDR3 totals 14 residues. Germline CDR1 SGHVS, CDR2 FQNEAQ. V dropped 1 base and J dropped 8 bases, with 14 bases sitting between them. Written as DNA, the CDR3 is TGTGCCAGCAGCTTAGAGCCCGACACCTCTACCCAGTACTTC. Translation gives CASSLEPDTSTQYF.

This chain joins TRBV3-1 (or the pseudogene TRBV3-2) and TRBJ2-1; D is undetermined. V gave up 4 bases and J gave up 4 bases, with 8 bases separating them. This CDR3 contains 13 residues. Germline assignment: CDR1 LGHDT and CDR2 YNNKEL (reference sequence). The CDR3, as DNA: TGTGCCAGCAGCCCCCTCCTTTACAATGAGCAGTTCTTC. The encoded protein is CASSPLLYNEQFF.